The 10 T cell receptor beta chains below come from one sample, sequenced in a study of CD8 T cells in Susac syndrome. Random hexamers were used to reverse transcribe an amount of about 0.45 to 1 ug RNA. TCRdb re-analysed the immunoSEQ multiplex PCR reads in MiXCR, keeping a single row per CDR3 protein. The table records some 300,000 distinct CDR3 sequences, about nine tenths of them present only once. The sequenced material came from CD8+ T cells from PBMCs. The receptor set was obtained from a human donor with multiple sclerosis.

The rearrangement links TRBV6-1 to TRBJ2-3, with TRBD1 as a possible D gene (6 bases). This CDR3 has 13 amino acids. Germline loops: CDR1 MNHNS, CDR2 SASEGT. The V end lost 6 bases, the J end lost 7 bases, and 14 bases lay between the germline ends. CDR3 in amino acids: CASSQTDRNTQYF. Written as DNA, the CDR3 is TGTGCCAGCAGCCAGACCGACAGGAATACGCAGTATTTT.

A note on this clonotype: Compared with germline, one end of the junction differs, possibly owing to a read error. The chain uses TRBV29-1 and TRBJ2-3; D may be TRBD2 (6 bases). The CDR3 is made up of 13 amino acids. Germline loops: CDR1 SQVTM, CDR2 ANQGSEA. The DNA of the CDR3 is TGCAGCGTCTCCGGGACTGGCACATATACGCAGTATTTT. Its protein is CSVSGTGTYTQYF.

V gene TRBV27 combines with J gene TRBJ2-5; 11 bases are shared with TRBD1. Germline loops: CDR1 MNHEY, CDR2 SMNVEV (reference sequence). This CDR3 has 18 amino acids. Unmatched junction bases numbered 10, after V lost 3 bases and J lost 1 base. The CDR3 coding sequence is TGTGCCAGCAGTTTTGTCGGACAGGGGGCCGGATTCCAAGAGACCCAGTACTTC. The encoded protein is CASSFVGQGAGFQETQYF.

V usage is TRBV28 and J usage is TRBJ2-5; D unclear. V was shortened by 6 bases and J by 1 base, with 12 bases between the two germline ends. Looked up from germline, CDR1 is MDHEN and CDR2 is SYDVKM. CDR3 size: 14 residues. CDR3 coding DNA: TGTGCCAGCAGCCCCCCGTCGTTCCAAGAGACCCAGTACTTC. Translation gives CASSPPSFQETQYF.

This sequence joins TRBV4-1 and TRBJ2-3; 7 bases map to TRBD2. This CDR3 has 15 residues. Germline trimming cut 1 base from V and 6 bases from J; bases unmatched to any gene: 7. Looked up from germline, CDR1 is MGHRA and CDR2 is YSYEKL. The CDR3 loop reads CASSQGHGTMDTQYF. The CDR3 DNA follows: TGCGCCAGCAGCCAAGGCCACGGGACTATGGATACGCAGTATTTT.

The chain has TRBV7-8 and TRBJ2-3, with D possibly called TRBD1 or TRBD2 (5 bases each). This CDR3 has 16 residues. The V end lost 0 bases, the J end lost 2 bases, and 12 bases lay between the germline ends. Germline V gene sequence: CDR1 SGHVS, CDR2 FQNEAQ. The CDR3 DNA reads as TGTGCCAGCAGCTTAGCCTTGGGGGTCCTCACAGATACGCAGTATTTT. Protein sequence: CASSLALGVLTDTQYF.

The V call is TRBV6-1, the J call TRBJ2-1; D is ambiguous. V dropped 10 bases and J dropped 8 bases, with 18 bases sitting between them. The germline CDR1 and CDR2 sequences are MNHNS and SASEGT. This CDR3 region has 13 residues. The CDR3 protein is CATLPPRWDEQFF. CDR3 DNA sequence: TGTGCCACCCTTCCCCCACGCTGGGATGAGCAGTTCTTC.

The rearrangement joins TRBV20-1 to TRBJ1-5; 7 bases fit TRBD1. The CDR3 spans 14 residues. The V gene's germline CDR1 is DFQATT and CDR2 SNEGSKA (reference sequence). After removal of 2 bases from V and 6 bases from J, the junction contained 7 bases not matched to a gene. The CDR3 sequence: CSARLYEGAQPQHF. The DNA for the CDR3 is TGCAGTGCTAGACTTTATGAGGGGGCTCAGCCCCAGCATTTT.

This rearrangement joins TRBV19 to TRBJ1-5, with TRBD1 as a possible D gene (6 bases). Trimming pared 6 bases from V and 0 bases from J, leaving 15 bases between. Germline loops: CDR1 LNHDA, CDR2 SQIVND (reference sequence). CDR3 length equals 16 residues. The CDR3 DNA follows: TGTGCCAGTAGCCAAGGGACAAGAGGTAGCAATCAGCCCCAGCATTTT. Encoded protein: CASSQGTRGSNQPQHF.

J is TRBJ2-1 and V is TRBV6-2 or TRBV6-3; 12 bases fit TRBD2. The CDR3 has 15 amino acids. Germline lookup yields CDR1 MNHEY and CDR2 SVGEGT. The V segment lost 0 bases and the J segment 12 bases; nucleotides outside the gene matches: 6. CDR3 protein: CASSYSSSGGARQFF. The CDR3 DNA sequence: TGTGCCAGCAGTTACTCTTCTAGCGGGGGGGCCAGGCAGTTCTTC.